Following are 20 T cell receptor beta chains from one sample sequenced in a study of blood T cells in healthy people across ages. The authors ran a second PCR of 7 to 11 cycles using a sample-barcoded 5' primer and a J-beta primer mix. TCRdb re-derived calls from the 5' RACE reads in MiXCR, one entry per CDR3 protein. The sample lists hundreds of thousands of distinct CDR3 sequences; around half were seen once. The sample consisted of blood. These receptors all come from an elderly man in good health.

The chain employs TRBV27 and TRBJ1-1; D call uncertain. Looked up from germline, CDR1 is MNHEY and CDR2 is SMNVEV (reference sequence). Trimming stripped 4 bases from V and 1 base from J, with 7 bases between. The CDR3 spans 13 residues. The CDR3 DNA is TGTGCCAGCAGTTGGACTGAGAACACTGAAGCTTTCTTT. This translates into CASSWTENTEAFF.

The CDR3 coding sequence is TGTGCCAGCAGCTTCTTTTCCGGCGATACGCAGTATTTT. Protein sequence: CASSFFSGDTQYF. The chain employs TRBV7-6 and TRBJ2-3; D is unclear. V lost 3 bases to trimming and J lost 6 bases, with 10 bases between them. The CDR3 consists of 13 residues. Germline values: CDR1 SGHVS, CDR2 FNYEAQ.

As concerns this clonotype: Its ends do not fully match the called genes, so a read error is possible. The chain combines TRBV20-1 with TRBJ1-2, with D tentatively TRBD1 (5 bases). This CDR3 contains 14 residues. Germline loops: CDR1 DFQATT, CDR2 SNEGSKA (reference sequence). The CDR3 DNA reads TGCGGTGCTAGAGATGGGGCAGGAAAGTATGGCTACACCTTC. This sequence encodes CGARDGAGKYGYTF.

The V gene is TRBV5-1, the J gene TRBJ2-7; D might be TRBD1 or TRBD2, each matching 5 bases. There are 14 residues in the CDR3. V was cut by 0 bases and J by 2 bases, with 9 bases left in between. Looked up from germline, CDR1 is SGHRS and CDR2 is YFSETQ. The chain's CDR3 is CASSLGDDPYEQYF. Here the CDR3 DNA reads TGCGCCAGCAGCTTGGGGGACGATCCCTACGAGCAGTACTTC.

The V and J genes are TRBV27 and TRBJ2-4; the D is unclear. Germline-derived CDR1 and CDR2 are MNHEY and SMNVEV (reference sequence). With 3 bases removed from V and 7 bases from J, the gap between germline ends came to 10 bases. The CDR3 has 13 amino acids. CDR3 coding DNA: TGTGCCAGCAGTTTGACCCAGGACAACATTCAGTACTTC. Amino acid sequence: CASSLTQDNIQYF.

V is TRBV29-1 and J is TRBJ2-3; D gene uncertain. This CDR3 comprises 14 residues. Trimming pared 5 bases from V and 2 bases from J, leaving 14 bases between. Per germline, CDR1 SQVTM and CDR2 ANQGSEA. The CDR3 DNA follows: TGCAGCGTTTCCCCAGGTAGCCCCACAGATACGCAGTATTTT. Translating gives CSVSPGSPTDTQYF.

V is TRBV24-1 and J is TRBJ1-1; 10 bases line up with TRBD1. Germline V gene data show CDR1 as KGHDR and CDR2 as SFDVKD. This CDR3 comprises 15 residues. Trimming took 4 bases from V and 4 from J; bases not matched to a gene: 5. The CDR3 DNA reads TGTGCCACCAGTGAGGGGGGACAGGGGAGCACTGAAGCTTTCTTT. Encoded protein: CATSEGGQGSTEAFF.

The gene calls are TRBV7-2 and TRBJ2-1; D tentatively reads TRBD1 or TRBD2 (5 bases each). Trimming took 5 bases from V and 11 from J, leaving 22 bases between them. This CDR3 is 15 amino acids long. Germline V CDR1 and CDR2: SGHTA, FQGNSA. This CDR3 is CASSPGGQPTGQQFF. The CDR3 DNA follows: TGTGCCAGCAGCCCCGGTGGGCAACCTACGGGGCAGCAGTTCTTC.

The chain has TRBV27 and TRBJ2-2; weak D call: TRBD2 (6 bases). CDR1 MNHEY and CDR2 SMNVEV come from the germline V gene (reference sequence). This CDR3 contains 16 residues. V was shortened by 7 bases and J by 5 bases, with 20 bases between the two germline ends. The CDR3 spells CASNWAGKAGTGELFF. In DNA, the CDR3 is TGTGCCAGCAATTGGGCGGGGAAAGCAGGGACCGGGGAGCTGTTTTTT.

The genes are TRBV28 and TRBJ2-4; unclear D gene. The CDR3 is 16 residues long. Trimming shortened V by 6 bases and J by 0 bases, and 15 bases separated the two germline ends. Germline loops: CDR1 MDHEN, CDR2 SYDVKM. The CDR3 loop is CASSQRQRVAKNIQYF. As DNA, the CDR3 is TGTGCCAGCAGCCAGCGACAAAGGGTAGCCAAAAACATTCAGTACTTC. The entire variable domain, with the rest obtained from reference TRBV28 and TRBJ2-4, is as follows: DVKVTQSSRYLVKRTGEKVFLECVQDMDHENMFWYRQDPGLGLRLIYFSYDVKMKEKGDIPEGYSVSREKKERFSLILESASTNQTSMYLCASSQRQRVAKNIQYFGAGTRLSVL.

DNA of the CDR3: TGTGCCACCAGTGCTCGTAGGGGGGGTCACCAAGAGACCCAGTACTTC. This codes for CATSARRGGHQETQYF. The V gene is TRBV24-1, the J gene TRBJ2-5; possible D gene TRBD2, 7 bases. The CDR3 consists of 16 residues. CDR1 is KGHDR, CDR2 SFDVKD, per germline. Trimming left V 5 bases short and J 0 bases short, with 15 bases between.

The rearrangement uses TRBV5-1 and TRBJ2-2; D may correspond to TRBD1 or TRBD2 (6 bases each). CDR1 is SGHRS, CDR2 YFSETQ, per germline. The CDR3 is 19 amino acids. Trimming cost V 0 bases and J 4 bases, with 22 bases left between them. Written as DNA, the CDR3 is TGCGCCAGCAGCTTGGCGGCAGGGGCCCGTTCGCGGGGCACCGGGGAGCTGTTTTTT. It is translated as CASSLAAGARSRGTGELFF.

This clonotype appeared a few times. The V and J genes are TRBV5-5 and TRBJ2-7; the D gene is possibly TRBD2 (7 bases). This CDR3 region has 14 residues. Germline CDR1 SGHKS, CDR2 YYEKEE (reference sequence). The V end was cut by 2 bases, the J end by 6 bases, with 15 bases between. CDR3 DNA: TGTGCCAGCAGCTTTGGGGGGGCATTCGGCGAGCAGTACTTC. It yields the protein CASSFGGAFGEQYF.

CDR3 sequence reads: CSVAGDGRETQYF. The DNA of the CDR3 is TGCAGCGTTGCAGGGGATGGTCGAGAGACCCAGTACTTC. The V gene is TRBV29-1, the J gene TRBJ2-5, with D possibly matching TRBD1 (6 bases). This CDR3 comprises 13 residues. With 4 bases removed from V and 4 bases from J, the gap between germline ends came to 13 bases. The germline gives CDR1 SQVTM, CDR2 ANQGSEA. Full variable domain (rest looked up from reference TRBV29-1 and TRBJ2-5): SAVISQKPSRDICQRGTSLTIQCQVDSQVTMMFWYRQQPGQSLTLIATANQGSEATYESGFVIDKFPISRPNLTFSTLTVSNMSPEDSSIYLCSVAGDGRETQYFGPGTRLLVL.

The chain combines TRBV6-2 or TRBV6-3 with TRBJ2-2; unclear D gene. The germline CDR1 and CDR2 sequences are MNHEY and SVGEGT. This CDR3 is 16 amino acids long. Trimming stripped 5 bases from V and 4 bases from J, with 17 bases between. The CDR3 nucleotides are TGTGCCAGCAGTACCACCAGGCAGACCAGCACCGGGGAGCTGTTTTTT. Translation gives CASSTTRQTSTGELFF.

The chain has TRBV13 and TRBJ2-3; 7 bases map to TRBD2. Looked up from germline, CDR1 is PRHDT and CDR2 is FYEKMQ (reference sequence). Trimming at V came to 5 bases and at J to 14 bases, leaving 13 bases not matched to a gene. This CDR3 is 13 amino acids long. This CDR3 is CASSLGEGRYAYF. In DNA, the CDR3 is TGTGCCAGCAGCCTGGGGGAGGGTAGATACGCGTATTTT.

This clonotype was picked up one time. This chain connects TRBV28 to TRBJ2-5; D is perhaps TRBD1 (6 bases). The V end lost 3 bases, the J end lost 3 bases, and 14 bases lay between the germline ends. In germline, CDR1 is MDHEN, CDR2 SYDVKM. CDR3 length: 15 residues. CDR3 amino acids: CASSFPRGSKETQYF. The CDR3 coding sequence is TGTGCCAGCAGTTTTCCCAGGGGCTCTAAAGAGACCCAGTACTTC.

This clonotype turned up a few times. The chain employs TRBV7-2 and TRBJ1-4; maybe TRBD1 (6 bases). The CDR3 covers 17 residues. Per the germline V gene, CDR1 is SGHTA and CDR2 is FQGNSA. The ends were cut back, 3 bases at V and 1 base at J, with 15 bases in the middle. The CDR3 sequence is CASSLGPIQGTNEKLFF. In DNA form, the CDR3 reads TGTGCCAGCAGCTTGGGTCCTATACAGGGAACTAATGAAAAACTGTTTTTT. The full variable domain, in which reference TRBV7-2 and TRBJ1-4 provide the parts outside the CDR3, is GAGVSQSPSNKVTEKGKDVELRCDPISGHTALYWYRQSLGQGLEFLIYFQGNSAPDKSGLPSDRFSAERTGGSVSTLTIQRTQQEDSAVYLCASSLGPIQGTNEKLFFGSGTQLSVL.

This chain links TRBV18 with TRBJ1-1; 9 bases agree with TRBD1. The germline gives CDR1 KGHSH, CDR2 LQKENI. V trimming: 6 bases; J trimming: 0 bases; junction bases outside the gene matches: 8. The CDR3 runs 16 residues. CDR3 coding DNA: TGTGCCAGCTCGCCTACGGGACAGGGAATGAACACTGAAGCTTTCTTT. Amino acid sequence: CASSPTGQGMNTEAFF.

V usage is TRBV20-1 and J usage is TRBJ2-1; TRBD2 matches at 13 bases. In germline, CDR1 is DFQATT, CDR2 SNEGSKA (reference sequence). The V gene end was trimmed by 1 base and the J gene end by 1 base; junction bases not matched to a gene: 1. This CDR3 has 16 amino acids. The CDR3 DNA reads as TGCAGTGCTAGAGGGACTAGCGGGGGATCCTACAATGAGCAGTTCTTC. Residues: CSARGTSGGSYNEQFF.